The clone carrying this T cell receptor (beta chain) was seen only a few times. The antigen is undetermined. The data were taken from a study of T cell repertoires in cytomegalovirus infection. Looking at the study overall: Indications of both CMV infection and matching HLA type were provided by public TCR beta signatures.

TCRdb re-called the reads with MiXCR, one entry per CDR3 protein. The sample has 680,000 or so distinct CDR3 sequences, about 30% seen once; the top ten hold 18%. The specimen comprised cultured PBMCs, sampled from culture after CMV antigen stimulation. This TCR derives from a human donor in good health (CMV status not recorded). Some clones in this sample may be carry-over from other donors' samples.

This CDR3 is CASSLRYGTGSGNTIYF. The CDR3 nucleotides read TGTGCCAGCAGTTTACGTTATGGCACCGGCTCTGGAAACACCATATATTTT. The chain uses TRBV27 and TRBJ1-3; D is unclear. The CDR3 contains 17 residues. With 2 bases removed from V and 0 bases from J, the gap between germline ends came to 14 bases. The germline V gene has CDR1 MNHEY and CDR2 SMNVEV (reference sequence).